These 11 T cell receptor beta chains were sequenced from one sample in a study of beta chain features in type 1 diabetes. Study-wide results and limits: Shortening of TCRB CDR3s, moderate but significant, appeared in all four CD4+ subsets of Type 1 diabetes patients.

Their specific antigens are unknown. All of the isolated RNA was reverse transcribed, so expressed TCRB transcripts were sequenced. TCRdb's table, derived via immunoSEQ multiplex PCR, lists solely in-frame clones and lacks some. The profile shows over 150,000 clones, around 8.3% of them singletons. Sequencing input: central memory CD4+ T cells from blood. The receptors here all came from a woman under 30 with type 1 diabetes.

Only a few counts were recorded for this clone. The CDR3 spells CASSKTSGGHAEQFF. The CDR3 DNA is TGTGCCAGCAGTAAGACTAGCGGGGGGCATGCTGAGCAGTTCTTC. This chain joins TRBV6-5 and TRBJ2-1, with TRBD2 identical over 13 bases. The J segment lost 9 bases and the V segment lost 5 bases, leaving 7 bases of the junction unmatched. The CDR3 loop spans 15 amino acids. Germline CDR1 reads MNHEY; CDR2 reads SVGAGI.

This chain uses TRBV6-5 with TRBJ1-2; D might be TRBD1 (5 bases). The CDR3 contains 16 residues. Germline V gene lookup returns CDR1 MNHEY and CDR2 SVGAGI. The V end was cut by 0 bases, the J end by 2 bases, with 13 bases between. The CDR3 nucleotides are TGTGCCAGCAGTTACTCGGGGCCTCGCCCAAACTATGGCTACACCTTC. This gives the protein CASSYSGPRPNYGYTF.

This clone came up a few times. V usage is TRBV7-2 and J usage is TRBJ2-7; 10 bases match TRBD2. In germline, CDR1 is SGHTA, CDR2 FQGNSA. This CDR3 has 14 residues. V gave up 7 bases and J gave up 1 base; unmatched junction bases: 4. CDR3 DNA: TGTGCCAGCAAGACTAGCGGGCTTTCCTACGAGCAGTACTTC. This sequence encodes CASKTSGLSYEQYF.

This clone was recorded a few times. The chain combines TRBV11-3 with TRBJ2-7; 7 bases align to TRBD2. The V gene end was trimmed by 5 bases and the J gene end by 2 bases; junction bases not matched to a gene: 6. There are 14 residues in the CDR3. The germline gives CDR1 SGHNT, CDR2 YENEEA. The CDR3 sequence: CASSPPGGTYEQYF. In DNA form, the CDR3 reads TGTGCCAGCAGCCCGCCGGGAGGTACCTACGAGCAGTACTTC.

This clone was recorded a few times. The chain has TRBV7-2 and TRBJ2-2; D ambiguous. Germline V lookup: CDR1 SGHTA, CDR2 FQGNSA. The CDR3 contains 15 residues. V was clipped by 1 base and J by 13 bases, with 19 bases between them. CDR3 bases: TGTGCCAGCAGCTTAGAGGTTGGGCGTCTCGCGAGGCTGTTTTTT. As protein: CASSLEVGRLARLFF.

The rearrangement uses TRBV12-2 and TRBJ1-5. TRBV12-2 is assigned pseudogene status. The CDR3 consists of 18 residues. The CDR3 DNA sequence: TGTGCAAGTCGCTTAGACCGAACCTACCGTAATAGCAATCAGCCCCAGCATTTT. It codes for CASRLDRTYRNSNQPQHF.

Worth noting for this clone: This sample includes further DNA sequences coding for the same CDR3. The V call is TRBV18, the J call TRBJ2-1; D perhaps matches TRBD1 (5 bases). Trimming stripped 2 bases from V and 7 bases from J, with 12 bases between. Germline CDR1 reads KGHSH; CDR2 reads LQKENI. The CDR3 loop spans 14 amino acids. The DNA of the CDR3 is TGTGCCAGCTCACCAGGGCAGGGTAGTAATGAGCAGTTCTTC. The encoded protein is CASSPGQGSNEQFF.

The chain combines TRBV6-6 with TRBJ2-3; no clear D gene. The CDR3 covers 14 residues. V was clipped by 4 bases and J by 0 bases, with 8 bases between them. Germline CDR1 and CDR2: MNHNY and SVGAGI (reference sequence). This CDR3 reads CASSSRPSTDTQYF. CDR3 DNA sequence: TGTGCCAGCAGTTCCAGGCCGAGCACAGATACGCAGTATTTT.

The table lists this clone with a few counts. This chain links TRBV7-2 with TRBJ2-7; the D gene is possibly TRBD2 (6 bases). The CDR3 length is 16 residues. CDR1 and CDR2 (germline): SGHTA, FQGNSA. Trimming left V 5 bases short and J 1 base short, with 18 bases between. Here the CDR3 reads CASSRSGGVGSYEQYF. In DNA, the CDR3 is TGTGCCAGCAGCCGTAGCGGTGGAGTAGGGTCCTACGAGCAGTACTTC.

This clone was observed a few times. The V and J genes are TRBV11-3 and TRBJ2-1; TRBD2 is a possible D gene (6 bases). V was trimmed by 5 bases and J by 2 bases, leaving 13 bases between them. CDR3 length: 15 residues. Germline V lookup: CDR1 SGHNT, CDR2 YENEEA. DNA of the CDR3: TGTGCCAGCAGCCCACAGGAGGGGACCTACAATGAGCAGTTCTTC. Amino acid sequence: CASSPQEGTYNEQFF.

This clone has only a few counts. This chain uses TRBV28 with TRBJ1-5, with 7 nucleotides matching TRBD1. The CDR3 totals 14 residues. The V and J ends lost 5 bases and 1 base, in that order; junction bases with no gene match: 2. Germline loops: CDR1 MDHEN, CDR2 SYDVKM. Here the CDR3 reads CASSNRGSNQPQHF. The CDR3 DNA is TGTGCCAGCAGTAACAGGGGAAGCAATCAGCCCCAGCATTTT.